The next 29 T cell receptor beta chains were all read from a single sample in a study of blood T cell repertoires in COVID-19. The repertoire was sequenced with immunoSEQ multiplex PCR; TCRdb's copy has only in-frame clones and lacks some. Of more than 50,000 clones detected, around 77% appear once; the ten largest clones hold 9% to 10%. What was sequenced was peripheral blood. The receptors here all came from a human donor in a cohort sampled during active COVID-19.

For this clone: The sample has other DNA sequences that encode this CDR3 too. The V gene is TRBV29-1, the J gene TRBJ2-7; TRBD1 aligns across 7 bases. Germline V gene data show CDR1 as SQVTM and CDR2 as ANQGSEA. This CDR3 is built from 13 residues. V was clipped by 7 bases and J by 1 base; unmatched bases: 7. The DNA of the CDR3 is TGCAGCGCAACCCGGGACAGTTCCTACGAGCAGTACTTC. It codes for CSATRDSSYEQYF.

The V call is TRBV14, the J call TRBJ2-1, with TRBD2 matching 14 bases. V gave up 1 base and J gave up 9 bases; unmatched junction bases: 5. The CDR3 totals 16 residues. Germline-derived CDR1 and CDR2 are SGHDN and FVKESK. The CDR3 sequence is CASSQGGLAGGGEQFF. Here the CDR3 DNA reads TGTGCCAGCAGCCAAGGTGGACTAGCGGGAGGAGGTGAGCAGTTCTTC.

This clone was seen only once. The chain links TRBV20-1 to TRBJ2-7; 9 bases map to TRBD1. After removal of 3 bases from V and 2 bases from J, the junction contained 11 bases not matched to a gene. Per germline, CDR1 DFQATT and CDR2 SNEGSKA (reference sequence). The CDR3 has 16 residues. CDR3 residues: CSASRPGQGITYEQYF. DNA of the CDR3: TGCAGTGCTAGTCGACCGGGACAGGGAATCACCTACGAGCAGTACTTC.

This chain joins TRBV20-1 and TRBJ2-7; the D is unclear. Per the germline V gene, CDR1 is DFQATT and CDR2 is SNEGSKA (reference sequence). CDR3 length equals 11 residues. Trimming left V 6 bases short and J 7 bases short, with 13 bases between. The CDR3 DNA reads as TGCAGTGCCTGGGCCGTTGGGGAGCAGTACTTC. This encodes CSAWAVGEQYF.

For this clone: Additional DNA sequences in this sample encode the identical CDR3. The V call is TRBV5-4, the J call TRBJ2-6; 7 bases agree with TRBD2. The germline V gene has CDR1 SGHNT and CDR2 YYREEE (reference sequence). CDR3 length equals 18 residues. Trimming took 2 bases from V and 4 from J; bases not matched to a gene: 12. CDR3 DNA: TGTGCCAGCAGCTTTGGGGGAGGGCCTGGGGCGGGGGCCAACGTCCTGACTTTC. It yields the protein CASSFGGGPGAGANVLTF.

The chain recombines TRBV27 with TRBJ2-2; D not resolved. CDR1 is MNHEY, CDR2 SMNVEV, per germline (reference sequence). CDR3 length equals 14 residues. V was trimmed by 4 bases and J by 7 bases, leaving 13 bases between them. The CDR3, as DNA: TGTGCCAGCAGTTCGCCCCCGGTTGGCGGGGAGCTGTTTTTT. Its protein is CASSSPPVGGELFF.

This clone was observed a single time. This chain joins TRBV27 and TRBJ1-6; 7 nucleotides agree with TRBD1. There are 15 residues in the CDR3. Germline values: CDR1 MNHEY, CDR2 SMNVEV (reference sequence). The junction had 6 bases not matched to a gene; V was cut back by 4 bases and J by 6 bases. The CDR3 nucleotides are TGTGCCAGCAGTTACCGGGACAGATCTAATTCACCCCTCCACTTT. Its translation is CASSYRDRSNSPLHF.

The gene calls are TRBV2 and TRBJ1-3; 9 bases line up with TRBD1. Unmatched junction bases numbered 10, after V lost 6 bases and J lost 4 bases. This CDR3 contains 16 residues. CDR1 SNHLY and CDR2 FYNNEI come from the germline V gene. CDR3 region: CASRADRGTFGNTIYF. CDR3 bases: TGTGCCAGCAGAGCGGACAGGGGAACCTTCGGAAACACCATATATTTT.

This clone has just a few counts. This sequence joins TRBV5-1 and TRBJ2-2; D is perhaps TRBD2 (5 bases). Trimming stripped 7 bases from V and 1 base from J, with 11 bases between. The germline V gene has CDR1 SGHRS and CDR2 YFSETQ. This CDR3 is 14 amino acids long. The DNA for the CDR3 is TGCGCCAGCCGGGAAGGGCAGAACACCGGGGAGCTGTTTTTT. Protein product: CASREGQNTGELFF.

This chain uses TRBV4-3 with TRBJ2-3; no clear D. V was shortened by 0 bases and J by 5 bases, with 9 bases between the two germline ends. The CDR3 loop spans 14 amino acids. CDR1 and CDR2 (germline): LGHNA, YSLEER. CDR3 residues: CASSQDRQEDTQYF. CDR3 coding DNA: TGCGCCAGCAGCCAAGATCGGCAGGAAGATACGCAGTATTTT.

This chain connects TRBV6-2 or TRBV6-3 to TRBJ2-5; possible D gene TRBD1, 6 bases. The CDR3 has 15 residues. The ends were cut back, 4 bases at V and 1 base at J, with 13 bases in the middle. The germline V gene encodes CDR1 MNHEY and CDR2 SVGEGT. The CDR3 DNA reads TGTGCCAGCAGTTCCCACAGGGACGCCCAAGAGACCCAGTACTTC. It yields the protein CASSSHRDAQETQYF.

This clone was observed a few times. Written as DNA, the CDR3 is TGCGCCAGCAGCCGCGGACAGTATGAAGCTTTCTTT. The encoded protein is CASSRGQYEAFF. The rearrangement links TRBV5-1 to TRBJ1-1; TRBD1 might be the D (6 bases). This CDR3 is 12 amino acids long. V gave up 4 bases and J gave up 7 bases, with 11 bases separating them. Germline CDR1 SGHRS, CDR2 YFSETQ.

The gene calls are TRBV30 and TRBJ1-2; 7 bases align to TRBD1. From germline, CDR1 is GTSNPN and CDR2 SVGIG (reference sequence). CDR3 length: 14 amino acids. V lost 4 bases to trimming and J lost 2 bases; unmatched junction nucleotides: 7. The DNA of the CDR3 is TGTGCCTGGACCCGGAAGGGGGCGAACTATGGCTACACCTTC. Translated, it gives CAWTRKGANYGYTF.

This clone was recorded once. V usage is TRBV18 and J usage is TRBJ1-4, with D maybe TRBD1 (5 bases). This CDR3 is built from 15 residues. With 6 bases removed from V and 4 bases from J, the gap between germline ends came to 15 bases. Germline CDR1 KGHSH, CDR2 LQKENI. The CDR3 is CASSRGGLVNEKLFF. CDR3 DNA sequence: TGTGCCAGCTCCCGCGGGGGTCTGGTTAATGAAAAACTGTTTTTT.

V gene TRBV5-4 combines with J gene TRBJ2-3; the match to TRBD2 covers 8 bases. Germline V gene sequence: CDR1 SGHNT, CDR2 YYREEE (reference sequence). The CDR3 contains 16 residues. The V gene end was trimmed by 0 bases and the J gene end by 6 bases; junction bases not matched to a gene: 9. Written as DNA, the CDR3 is TGTGCCAGCAGCTTGGGGATAACGGGGGGGACGGATACGCAGTATTTT. Translating it yields CASSLGITGGTDTQYF.

CDR3 bases: TGTGCCAGCAGTCCCCAAACCTTGGACAGGTCCGTTTATGGGGCCAACGTCCTGACTTTC. Translated, it gives CASSPQTLDRSVYGANVLTF. The chain joins TRBV6-2 or TRBV6-3 to TRBJ2-6, with TRBD1 matching 7 bases. Germline trimming cut 5 bases from V and 3 bases from J; bases unmatched to any gene: 19. Germline V gives CDR1 MNHEY, CDR2 SVGEGT. There are 20 residues in the CDR3.

This chain links TRBV19 with TRBJ2-6; tentatively, D is TRBD1 (6 bases). CDR1 and CDR2 from the germline V gene are LNHDA and SQIVND (reference sequence). The CDR3 length is 17 residues. Between the trimmed V and J ends, which lost 2 bases and 0 bases, there was a span of 11 bases. CDR3 nucleotide sequence: TGTGCCAGTAGTATAAAGGGGGTAAGCTCTGGGGCCAACGTCCTGACTTTC. As protein: CASSIKGVSSGANVLTF.

V and J are TRBV6-5 and TRBJ2-7, with 11 bases aligning to TRBD2. CDR1 MNHEY and CDR2 SVGAGI come from the germline V gene. The CDR3 loop spans 15 amino acids. The V segment lost 6 bases and the J segment 7 bases; nucleotides outside the gene matches: 11. The CDR3 here is CASRLIAGGPGEQYF. The CDR3 DNA sequence: TGTGCCAGCAGACTGATAGCGGGAGGGCCGGGGGAGCAGTACTTC.

The genes are TRBV21-1 and TRBJ1-1. TRBV21-1 is an annotated pseudogene. The CDR3 runs to 21 residues. CDR3 residues: CASSKPTRGGAARHAGTEAFF. The CDR3 DNA follows: TGTGCCAGCAGCAAACCCACAAGGGGAGGGGCCGCTAGGCACGCGGGCACTGAAGCTTTCTTT.

The chain carries TRBV12-3 or TRBV12-4 and TRBJ2-7; no firm D call. V was cut by 1 base and J by 5 bases, with 9 bases left in between. CDR3 length: 13 residues. The CDR3 nucleotides are TGTGCCAGCAGTTTAGTAGCTTGGCACGAGCAGTACTTC. This sequence encodes CASSLVAWHEQYF.

The chain carries TRBV5-4 and TRBJ2-3; D is perhaps TRBD2 (5 bases). The CDR3 contains 16 residues. Per the germline V gene, CDR1 is SGHNT and CDR2 is YYREEE (reference sequence). Trimming cost V 4 bases and J 1 base, with 16 bases left between them. The CDR3 bases are TGTGCCAGCAGCCAACGACTGGGAGCGGGCACAGATACGCAGTATTTT. Residues: CASSQRLGAGTDTQYF.

V and J are TRBV7-8 and TRBJ1-2; 8 bases fit TRBD1. The CDR3 extends over 12 amino acids. The germline CDR1 and CDR2 sequences are SGHVS and FQNEAQ. Trimming removed 5 bases from V and 7 bases from J; junction bases left unmatched: 3. CDR3 protein: CASSPQGGGYTF. The DNA for the CDR3 is TGTGCCAGCAGCCCACAGGGGGGTGGCTACACCTTC.

The chain links TRBV7-2 to TRBJ1-1; tentatively, D is TRBD1 (6 bases). The CDR3 is made up of 15 amino acids. The germline V gene has CDR1 SGHTA and CDR2 FQGNSA. V gave up 4 bases and J gave up 1 base, with 13 bases separating them. This chain's CDR3 is CASSSRRTENTEAFF. DNA for the CDR3: TGTGCCAGCAGCTCTAGAAGGACAGAGAACACTGAAGCTTTCTTT.

This chain uses TRBV10-1 with TRBJ2-5, with 8 bases aligning to TRBD2. CDR3 size: 14 residues. V was pared by 8 bases and J by 4 bases, with 9 bases of the junction left unmatched. Germline V lookup: CDR1 WNHNN, CDR2 SYGVQD (reference sequence). Here the CDR3 DNA reads TGCGCCAGCTTTACCCCAGCGGGAGTAGAGACCCAGTACTTC. It encodes CASFTPAGVETQYF.

This clone is a singleton in its sample. The genes are TRBV18 and TRBJ2-6; 8 bases map to TRBD1. The V segment lost 3 bases and the J segment 1 base; nucleotides outside the gene matches: 8. Per germline, CDR1 KGHSH and CDR2 LQKENI. This CDR3 is built from 18 residues. CDR3 nucleotides: TGTGCCAGCTCACCTGCCGGGACAGGTGGGTCTGGGGCCAACGTCCTGACTTTC. It specifies CASSPAGTGGSGANVLTF.

V is TRBV3-1 (or the pseudogene TRBV3-2) and J is TRBJ2-1, with 11 bases identical to TRBD2. Germline lookup yields CDR1 LGHDT and CDR2 YNNKEL (reference sequence). The CDR3 covers 16 residues. V was pared by 1 base and J by 4 bases, with 3 bases of the junction left unmatched. CDR3 region: CASSQAGTSGYNEQFF. The CDR3 coding sequence is TGTGCCAGCAGCCAAGCCGGGACTAGCGGTTACAATGAGCAGTTCTTC.

The chain employs TRBV19 and TRBJ2-1; D may be TRBD2 (5 bases). The CDR3 extends over 14 amino acids. Trimming removed 6 bases from V and 9 bases from J, with 18 bases in between. Germline V lookup: CDR1 LNHDA, CDR2 SQIVND (reference sequence). CDR3 protein: CASRSGLPSGEQFF. CDR3 bases: TGTGCCAGTAGAAGCGGACTCCCCTCGGGTGAGCAGTTCTTC.

V and J are TRBV30 and TRBJ2-1; a weak D match, TRBD2 (6 bases). The germline CDR1 and CDR2 sequences are GTSNPN and SVGIG (reference sequence). Trimming removed 5 bases at V and 6 bases at J, with 17 bases between. The CDR3 sequence is 14 residues long. The CDR3 is CAWLRDSFTNEQFF. CDR3 in DNA: TGTGCCTGGCTACGGGACTCCTTCACCAATGAGCAGTTCTTC.

This chain links TRBV24-1 with TRBJ2-7, with D uncertain. Trimming pared 9 bases from V and 3 bases from J, leaving 11 bases between. The CDR3 is 12 residues long. Germline CDR1 KGHDR, CDR2 SFDVKD. The CDR3 coding sequence is TGTGCCACCCCGGCAGGCCGCTACGAGCAGTACTTC. Translation gives CATPAGRYEQYF.